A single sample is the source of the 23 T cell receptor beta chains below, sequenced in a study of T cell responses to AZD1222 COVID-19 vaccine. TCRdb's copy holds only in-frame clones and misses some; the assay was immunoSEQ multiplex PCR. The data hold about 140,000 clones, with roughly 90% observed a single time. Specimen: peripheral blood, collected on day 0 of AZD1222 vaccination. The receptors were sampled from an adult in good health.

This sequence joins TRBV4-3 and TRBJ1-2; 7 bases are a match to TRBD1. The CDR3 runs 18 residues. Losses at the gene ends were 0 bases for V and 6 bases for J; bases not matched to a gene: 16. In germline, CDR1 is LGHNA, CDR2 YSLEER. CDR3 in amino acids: CASSQDLGRGGPRDGYTF. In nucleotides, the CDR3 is TGCGCCAGCAGCCAAGATCTGGGTAGAGGGGGCCCCCGTGATGGCTACACCTTC.

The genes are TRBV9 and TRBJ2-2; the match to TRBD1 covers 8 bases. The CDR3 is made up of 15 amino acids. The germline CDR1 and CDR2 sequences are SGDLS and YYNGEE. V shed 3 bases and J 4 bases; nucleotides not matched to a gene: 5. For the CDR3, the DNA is TGTGCCAGCAGCGGACGGACAGGGTTCACCGGGGAGCTGTTTTTT. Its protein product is CASSGRTGFTGELFF.

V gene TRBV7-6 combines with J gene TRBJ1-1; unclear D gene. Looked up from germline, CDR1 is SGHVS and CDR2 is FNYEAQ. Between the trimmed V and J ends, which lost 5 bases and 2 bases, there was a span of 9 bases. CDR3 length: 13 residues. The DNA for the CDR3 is TGTGCCAGCAGCACAACCACCAACACTGAAGCTTTCTTT. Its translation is CASSTTTNTEAFF. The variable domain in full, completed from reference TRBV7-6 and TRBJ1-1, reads GAGVSQSPRYKVTKRGQDVALRCDPISGHVSLYWYRQALGQGPEFLTYFNYEAQQDKSGLPNDRFSAERPEGSISTLTIQRTEQRDSAMYRCASSTTTNTEAFFGQGTRLTVV.

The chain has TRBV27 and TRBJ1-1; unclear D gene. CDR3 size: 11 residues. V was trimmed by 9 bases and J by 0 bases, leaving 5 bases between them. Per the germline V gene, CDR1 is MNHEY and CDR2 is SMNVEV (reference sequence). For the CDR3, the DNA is TGTGCCAGTGGGTTGAACACTGAAGCTTTCTTT. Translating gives CASGLNTEAFF.

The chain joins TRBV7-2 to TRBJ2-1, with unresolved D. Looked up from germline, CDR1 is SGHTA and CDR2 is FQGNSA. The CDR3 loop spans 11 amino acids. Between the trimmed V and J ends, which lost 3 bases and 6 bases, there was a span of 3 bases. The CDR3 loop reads CASSFSNEQFF. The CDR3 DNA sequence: TGTGCCAGCAGCTTTTCCAATGAGCAGTTCTTC.

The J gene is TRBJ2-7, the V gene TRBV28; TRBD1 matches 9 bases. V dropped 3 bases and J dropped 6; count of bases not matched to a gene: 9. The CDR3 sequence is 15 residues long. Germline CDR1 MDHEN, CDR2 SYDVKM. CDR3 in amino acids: CASSLRGTGIGEQYF. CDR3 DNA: TGTGCCAGCAGTTTGCGGGGGACAGGGATCGGCGAGCAGTACTTC.

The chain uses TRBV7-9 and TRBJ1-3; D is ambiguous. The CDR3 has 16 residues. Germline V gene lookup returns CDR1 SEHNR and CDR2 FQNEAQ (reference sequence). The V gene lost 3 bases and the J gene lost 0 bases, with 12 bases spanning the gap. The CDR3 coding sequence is TGTGCCAGCAGCTTCAGCGGCCTGAGCTCTGGAAACACCATATATTTT. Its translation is CASSFSGLSSGNTIYF.

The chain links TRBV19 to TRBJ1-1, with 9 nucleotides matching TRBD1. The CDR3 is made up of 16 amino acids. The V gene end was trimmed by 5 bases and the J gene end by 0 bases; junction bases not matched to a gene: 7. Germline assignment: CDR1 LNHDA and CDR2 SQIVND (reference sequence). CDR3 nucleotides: TGTGCCAGTAGTCCCGTGACAGGGGGGATGAACACTGAAGCTTTCTTT. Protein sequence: CASSPVTGGMNTEAFF.

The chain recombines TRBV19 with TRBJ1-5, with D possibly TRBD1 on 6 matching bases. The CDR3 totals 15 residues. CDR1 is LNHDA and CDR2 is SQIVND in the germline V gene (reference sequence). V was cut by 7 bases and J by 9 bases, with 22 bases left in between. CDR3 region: CASTTRTAVSTPQHF. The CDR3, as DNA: TGTGCCAGTACTACGCGGACAGCAGTTTCCACGCCCCAGCATTTT.

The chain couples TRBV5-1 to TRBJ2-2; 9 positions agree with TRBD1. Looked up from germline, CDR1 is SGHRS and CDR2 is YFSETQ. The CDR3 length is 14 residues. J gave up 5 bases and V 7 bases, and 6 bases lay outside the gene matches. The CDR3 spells CASGGTGSTGELFF. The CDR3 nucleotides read TGCGCCAGCGGCGGGACAGGGTCGACCGGGGAGCTGTTTTTT.

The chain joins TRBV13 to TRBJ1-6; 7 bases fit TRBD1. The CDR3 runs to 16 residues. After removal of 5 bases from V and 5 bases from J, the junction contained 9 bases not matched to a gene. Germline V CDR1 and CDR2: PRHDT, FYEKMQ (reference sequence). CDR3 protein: CASSPPRQGNNSPLHF. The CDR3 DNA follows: TGTGCCAGCAGCCCCCCCCGACAGGGTAATAATTCACCCCTCCACTTT.

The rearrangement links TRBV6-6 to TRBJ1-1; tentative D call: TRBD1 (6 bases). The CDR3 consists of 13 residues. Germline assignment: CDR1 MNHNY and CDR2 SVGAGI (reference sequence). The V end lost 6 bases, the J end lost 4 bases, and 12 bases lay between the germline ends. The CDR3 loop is CASRPDRSTEAFF. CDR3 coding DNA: TGTGCCAGCAGACCGGACAGAAGCACTGAAGCTTTCTTT.

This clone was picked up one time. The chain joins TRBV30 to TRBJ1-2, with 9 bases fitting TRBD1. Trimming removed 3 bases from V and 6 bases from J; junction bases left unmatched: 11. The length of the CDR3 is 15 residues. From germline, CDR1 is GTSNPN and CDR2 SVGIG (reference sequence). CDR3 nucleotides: TGTGCCTGGAGGGGAGTCGGACAGGGGCCCGATGGCTACACCTTC. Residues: CAWRGVGQGPDGYTF.

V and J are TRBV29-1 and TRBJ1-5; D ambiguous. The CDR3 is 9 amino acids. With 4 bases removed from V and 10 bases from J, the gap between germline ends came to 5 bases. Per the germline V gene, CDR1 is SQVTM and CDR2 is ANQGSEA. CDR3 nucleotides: TGCAGCGTTGTGTTCCCCCAGCATTTT. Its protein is CSVVFPQHF.

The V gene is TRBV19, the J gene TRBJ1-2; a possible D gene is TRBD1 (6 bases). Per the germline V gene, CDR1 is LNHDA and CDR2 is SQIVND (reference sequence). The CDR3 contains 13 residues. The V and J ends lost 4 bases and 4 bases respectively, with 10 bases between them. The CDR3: CASSRGQSYGYTF. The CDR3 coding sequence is TGTGCCAGTAGTAGGGGGCAAAGCTATGGCTACACCTTC.

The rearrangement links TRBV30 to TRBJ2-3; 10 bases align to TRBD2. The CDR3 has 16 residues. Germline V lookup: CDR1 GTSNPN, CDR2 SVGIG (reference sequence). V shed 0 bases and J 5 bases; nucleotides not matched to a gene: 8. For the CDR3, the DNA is TGTGCCTGGAGTGTATTCAGCGGGAGGGGGGGAGATACGCAGTATTTT. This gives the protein CAWSVFSGRGGDTQYF.

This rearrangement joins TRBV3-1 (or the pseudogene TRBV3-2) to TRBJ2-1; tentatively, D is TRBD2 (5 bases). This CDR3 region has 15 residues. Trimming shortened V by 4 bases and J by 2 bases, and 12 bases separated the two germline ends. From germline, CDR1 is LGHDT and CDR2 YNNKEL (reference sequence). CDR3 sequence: CASSLTRVTYNEQFF. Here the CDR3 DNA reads TGTGCCAGCAGCCTAACTAGGGTAACCTACAATGAGCAGTTCTTC.

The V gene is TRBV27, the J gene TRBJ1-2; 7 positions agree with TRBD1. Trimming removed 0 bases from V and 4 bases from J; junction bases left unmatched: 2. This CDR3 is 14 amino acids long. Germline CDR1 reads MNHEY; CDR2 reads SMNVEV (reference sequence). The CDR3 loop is CASSLSRGLYGYTF. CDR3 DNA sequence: TGTGCCAGCAGTTTATCGAGGGGGCTCTATGGCTACACCTTC.

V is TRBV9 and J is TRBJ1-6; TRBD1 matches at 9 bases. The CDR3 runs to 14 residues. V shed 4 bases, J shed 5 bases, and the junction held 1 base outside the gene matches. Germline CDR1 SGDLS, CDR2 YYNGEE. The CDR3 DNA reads TGTGCCAGCAGCCGACAGGGGGATAATTCACCCCTCCACTTT. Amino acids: CASSRQGDNSPLHF. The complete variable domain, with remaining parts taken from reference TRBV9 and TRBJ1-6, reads DSGVTQTPKHLITATGQRVTLRCSPRSGDLSVYWYQQSLDQGLQFLIQYYNGEERAKGNILERFSAQQFPDLHSELNLSSLELGDSALYFCASSRQGDNSPLHFGNGTRLTVT.

The CDR3 region is CASSQELGKMNTEAFF. Here the CDR3 DNA reads TGCGCCAGCAGCCAAGAGTTAGGGAAAATGAACACTGAAGCTTTCTTT. The chain recombines TRBV4-3 with TRBJ1-1; no firm D call. CDR1 LGHNA and CDR2 YSLEER come from the germline V gene. V was pared by 0 bases and J by 0 bases, with 11 bases between. The CDR3 is 16 amino acids.

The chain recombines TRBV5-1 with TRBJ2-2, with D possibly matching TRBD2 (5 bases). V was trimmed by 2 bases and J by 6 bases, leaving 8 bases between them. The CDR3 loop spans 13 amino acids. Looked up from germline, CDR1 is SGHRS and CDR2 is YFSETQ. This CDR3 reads CASSLEGAGELFF. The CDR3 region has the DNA TGCGCCAGCAGCTTAGAGGGAGCCGGGGAGCTGTTTTTT.

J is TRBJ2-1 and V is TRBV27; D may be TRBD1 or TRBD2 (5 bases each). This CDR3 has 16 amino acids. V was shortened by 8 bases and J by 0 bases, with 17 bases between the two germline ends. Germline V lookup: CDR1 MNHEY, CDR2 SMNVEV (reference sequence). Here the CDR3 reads CASSRDLLSSYNEQFF. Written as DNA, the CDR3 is TGTGCCAGCTCCCGGGACCTCCTAAGCTCCTACAATGAGCAGTTCTTC.

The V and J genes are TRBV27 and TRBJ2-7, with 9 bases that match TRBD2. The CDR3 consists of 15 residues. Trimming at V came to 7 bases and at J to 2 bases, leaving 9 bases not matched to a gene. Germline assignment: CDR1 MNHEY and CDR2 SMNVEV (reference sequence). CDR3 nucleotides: TGTGCCAGCAAACGGGCTAGCGGGACGACCTACGAGCAGTACTTC. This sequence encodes CASKRASGTTYEQYF.